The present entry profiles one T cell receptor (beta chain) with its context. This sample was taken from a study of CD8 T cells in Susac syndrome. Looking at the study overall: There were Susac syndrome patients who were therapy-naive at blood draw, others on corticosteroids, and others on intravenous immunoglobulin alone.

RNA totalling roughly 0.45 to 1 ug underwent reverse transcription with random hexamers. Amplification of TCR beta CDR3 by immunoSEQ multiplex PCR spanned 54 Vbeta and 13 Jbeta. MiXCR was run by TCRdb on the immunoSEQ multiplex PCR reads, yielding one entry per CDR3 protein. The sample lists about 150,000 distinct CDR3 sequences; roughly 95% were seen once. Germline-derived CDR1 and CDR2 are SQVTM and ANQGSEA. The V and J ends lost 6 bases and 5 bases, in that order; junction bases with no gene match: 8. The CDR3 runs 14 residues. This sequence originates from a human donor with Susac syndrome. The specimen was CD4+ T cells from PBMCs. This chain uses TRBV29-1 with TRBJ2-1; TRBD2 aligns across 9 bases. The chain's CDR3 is CSVSGERGDNEQFF. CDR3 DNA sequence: TGCAGCGTGTCGGGAGAGCGGGGGGACAATGAGCAGTTCTTC.